The T cell receptor (beta chain) described here comes from a study of T-cell memory formation after mild COVID-19. This clonotype was seen a few times. A single record per CDR3 protein comes from TCRdb applying MiXCR to the 5' RACE reads. The sample has under 550,000 distinct CDR3 sequences; approximately 18% are singletons. The clonotype was recovered from an adult woman who had mild COVID-19 (a few samples of this study predate the infection). Cell type and time point are not known. The sample consisted of PBMCs or a T cell subset sorted from them (not recorded which).

As DNA, the CDR3 is TGTGCCAGCAGCTTAGGTACGGGAGCGAACACTGAAGCTTTCTTT. Residues: CASSLGTGANTEAFF. The chain joins TRBV7-2 to TRBJ1-1; D unresolved. V lost 1 base, J lost 1 base, and 10 bases lay in between. Per the germline V gene, CDR1 is SGHTA and CDR2 is FQGNSA. This CDR3 has 15 amino acids.